This T cell receptor beta chain was recovered during a study of T-cell reconstitution after alpha-beta-depleted transplantation in children. The CDR3 runs 14 residues. The germline V gene encodes CDR1 LGHDT and CDR2 YNNKEL (reference sequence). The ends were cut back, 1 base at V and 2 bases at J, with 6 bases in the middle. This clonotype was seen at least ten times. The authors prepared the TCRbeta library with unique molecular identifiers. TCRdb re-called the PCR reads through MiXCR, storing one row per CDR3 protein. The table records approximately 50,000 distinct CDR3 sequences, less than 6% of them present only once.

This sequence joins TRBV3-1 and TRBJ1-5; the D gene is possibly TRBD1 (6 bases). The sample consisted of PBMCs, mostly from graft donor cells, taken 60 days after TCRalphabeta/CD19-depleted stem cell transplant. The TCR sequence derives from a female patient under 10 years old who had a stem cell transplant for aplastic anemia, so the T cells may come from the graft donor. CDR3 coding DNA: TGTGCCAGCAGCCAAGGACAGGGCAATCAGCCCCAGCATTTT. It is translated as CASSQGQGNQPQHF. Full variable domain (missing parts from reference TRBV3-1 and TRBJ1-5): DTAVSQTPKYLVTQMGNDKSIKCEQNLGHDTMYWYKQDSKKFLKIMFSYNNKELIINETVPNRFSPKSPDKAHLNLHINSLELGDSAVYFCASSQGQGNQPQHFGDGTRLSIL.